Below, 31 T cell receptor beta chains from the same sample are listed, as sequenced in a study of cytomegalovirus exposure and HLA in healthy donors. In the PCR, 60 Vbeta and 13 Jbeta primers were used. The data were produced by immunoSEQ multiplex PCR, yet TCRdb's version contains in-frame clones alone and is incomplete. This sample has over 85,000 clones, with about 85% found just once. What was sequenced was PBMCs. Receptor source: a female donor in good health and CMV-seropositive.

In its sample, this clone was seen a few times. V usage is TRBV4-2 and J usage is TRBJ1-1; no firm D call. There are 15 residues in the CDR3. From germline, CDR1 is LGHNA and CDR2 YNFKEQ. V was pared by 0 bases and J by 5 bases, with 13 bases between. In nucleotides, the CDR3 is TGTGCCAGCAGCCAAGATAGGAGCTTAAGGACTGAAGCTTTCTTT. Its protein is CASSQDRSLRTEAFF.

The chain is built from TRBV6-5 and TRBJ2-5; no clear D gene. This CDR3 is built from 13 residues. CDR1 MNHEY and CDR2 SVGAGI come from the germline V gene. V was cut by 6 bases and J by 3 bases, with 11 bases left in between. Here the CDR3 reads CASRIDSEETQYF. The CDR3 DNA sequence: TGTGCCAGCAGGATAGACTCGGAAGAGACCCAGTACTTC.

This chain links TRBV9 with TRBJ2-7, with TRBD1 matching over 8 bases. V gave up 3 bases and J gave up 3 bases; unmatched junction bases: 11. The germline V gene has CDR1 SGDLS and CDR2 YYNGEE. The length of the CDR3 is 16 residues. The CDR3 spells CASSASNGQGGYEQYF. In DNA form, the CDR3 reads TGTGCCAGCAGCGCTAGCAACGGACAGGGTGGCTACGAGCAGTACTTC.

The J gene is TRBJ1-1, the V gene TRBV4-1; D remains ambiguous. Germline values: CDR1 MGHRA, CDR2 YSYEKL. V dropped 1 base and J dropped 4 bases, with 10 bases sitting between them. The CDR3 covers 14 residues. The CDR3 DNA is TGCGCCAGCAGCCAAGTGGCGACAACCACTGAAGCTTTCTTT. Translating it yields CASSQVATTTEAFF.

The chain uses TRBV7-9 and TRBJ2-1; D is unresolved. The CDR3 contains 11 residues. Trimming cost V 3 bases and J 7 bases, with 4 bases left between them. Germline V gene lookup returns CDR1 SEHNR and CDR2 FQNEAQ (reference sequence). In DNA, the CDR3 is TGTGCCAGCAGCTTCGGTAATGAGCAGTTCTTC. Protein: CASSFGNEQFF.

This rearrangement joins TRBV6-5 to TRBJ2-5; D remains ambiguous. Germline V gene data show CDR1 as MNHEY and CDR2 as SVGAGI. The V end was cut by 7 bases, the J end by 2 bases, with 8 bases between. The length of the CDR3 is 12 residues. This CDR3 reads CASTDIQETQYF. The CDR3 coding sequence is TGTGCCAGCACCGACATACAAGAGACCCAGTACTTC.

The genes are TRBV6-5 and TRBJ1-1; D gene uncertain. Germline loops: CDR1 MNHEY, CDR2 SVGAGI. The CDR3 totals 12 residues. V was pared by 0 bases and J by 5 bases, with 4 bases between. This chain's CDR3 is CASSYSSTEAFF. For the CDR3, the DNA is TGTGCCAGCAGTTACTCCAGTACTGAAGCTTTCTTT.

This rearrangement joins TRBV7-8 to TRBJ2-1, with D unclear. This CDR3 has 15 amino acids. CDR1 and CDR2 from the germline V gene are SGHVS and FQNEAQ. Trimming left V 7 bases short and J 5 bases short, with 18 bases between. CDR3 nucleotides: TGTGCCAGCACCACTGCGACTCTTTGGGACAATGAGCAGTTCTTC. This codes for CASTTATLWDNEQFF. Based on the CDR3 plus reference TRBV7-8 and TRBJ2-1, the full variable domain is GAGVSQSPRYKVAKRGQDVALRCDPISGHVSLFWYQQALGQGPEFLTYFQNEAQLDKSGLPSDRFFAERPEGSVSTLKIQRTQQEDSAVYLCASTTATLWDNEQFFGPGTRLTVL.

This rearrangement joins TRBV5-1 to TRBJ2-7; 8 nucleotides agree with TRBD2. V gave up 0 bases and J gave up 0 bases; unmatched junction bases: 20. CDR1 and CDR2 from the germline V gene are SGHRS and YFSETQ. The CDR3 loop spans 21 amino acids. CDR3 in DNA: TGCGCCAGCAGCTTGGGTGGGGGGGGTAGCGGGATCCTATTCAGCTCCTACGAGCAGTACTTC. It encodes CASSLGGGGSGILFSSYEQYF.

The chain couples TRBV6-1 to TRBJ2-2; D unclear. The CDR3 covers 12 residues. Germline-derived CDR1 and CDR2 are MNHNS and SASEGT. V gave up 4 bases and J gave up 9 bases, with 9 bases separating them. For the CDR3, the DNA is TGTGCCAGCAGTGGGGCAATCCGGGAGCTGTTTTTT. It specifies CASSGAIRELFF.

The genes are TRBV15 and TRBJ1-2, with 7 positions matching TRBD1. V lost 2 bases, J lost 8 bases, and 11 bases stayed unmatched. CDR3 size: 15 residues. The germline V gene encodes CDR1 LNHNV and CDR2 YYDKDF (reference sequence). As DNA, the CDR3 is TGTGCCACCAGCAGAAGGGACAGACGCCAACTCGGCTACACCTTC. Translation gives CATSRRDRRQLGYTF.

This chain joins TRBV5-6 and TRBJ1-2; 10 nucleotides align to TRBD1. Germline V gives CDR1 SGHDT, CDR2 YYEEEE. CDR3 length equals 14 residues. The ends lost 4 bases at V and 7 bases at J; junction bases unmatched: 7. The CDR3 loop reads CASSHPDRGLGYTF. CDR3 DNA sequence: TGTGCCAGCAGCCACCCCGACAGGGGGCTTGGCTACACCTTC.

The CDR3: CASSLAGLSNQPQHF. For the CDR3, the DNA is TGTGCCAGCAGTTTGGCGGGACTTAGCAATCAGCCCCAGCATTTT. This chain uses TRBV28 with TRBJ1-5; TRBD1 might be the D (5 bases). CDR1 and CDR2 from the germline V gene are MDHEN and SYDVKM. The CDR3 is 15 amino acids. V was shortened by 3 bases and J by 0 bases, with 9 bases between the two germline ends.

V is TRBV5-4 and J is TRBJ2-7; tentative D call: TRBD1 (5 bases). Trimming cost V 6 bases and J 6 bases, with 16 bases left between them. Germline V gene lookup returns CDR1 SGHNT and CDR2 YYREEE (reference sequence). The CDR3 has 13 amino acids. The CDR3 bases are TGTGCCAGCACCGAAAGGGGCTCAACCGAGCAGTACTTC. Translated: CASTERGSTEQYF. The full variable domain, with the rest looked up from reference TRBV5-4 and TRBJ2-7, is ETGVTQSPTHLIKTRGQQVTLRCSSQSGHNTVSWYQQALGQGPQFIFQYYREEENGRGNFPPRFSGLQFPNYSSELNVNALELDDSALYLCASTERGSTEQYFGPGTRLTVT.

J is TRBJ1-2 and V is TRBV29-1, with 9 positions matching TRBD1. The CDR3 runs to 14 residues. Germline assignment: CDR1 SQVTM and CDR2 ANQGSEA. V lost 3 bases to trimming and J lost 7 bases; unmatched junction nucleotides: 9. The CDR3 is CSVDRSGQGSGYTF. Written as DNA, the CDR3 is TGCAGCGTTGATCGTTCTGGACAGGGGAGTGGCTACACCTTC.

The V and J genes are TRBV27 and TRBJ2-7, with 11 positions matching TRBD2. This CDR3 is built from 13 residues. Trimming removed 6 bases from V and 2 bases from J; junction bases left unmatched: 0. Germline loops: CDR1 MNHEY, CDR2 SMNVEV (reference sequence). The CDR3 DNA reads as TGTGCCAGCAGGGGACTAGCGGCCTACGAGCAGTACTTC. Translating gives CASRGLAAYEQYF.

The J gene is TRBJ2-6, the V gene TRBV2; D not resolved. Between the trimmed V and J ends, which lost 2 bases and 0 bases, there was a span of 11 bases. The CDR3 spans 17 residues. The germline gives CDR1 SNHLY, CDR2 FYNNEI. CDR3 amino acids: CASSEIHAASGANVLTF. The CDR3 DNA sequence: TGTGCCAGCAGTGAAATCCACGCGGCCTCTGGGGCCAACGTCCTGACTTTC.

The chain is built from TRBV6-1 and TRBJ1-6; D unresolved. This CDR3 comprises 16 residues. Germline CDR1 MNHNS, CDR2 SASEGT. V was cut by 1 base and J by 0 bases, with 7 bases left in between. CDR3 sequence reads: CASSEGRSSYNSPLHF. The CDR3, as DNA: TGTGCCAGCAGTGAAGGGAGGAGCTCCTATAATTCACCCCTCCACTTT.

The chain links TRBV6-1 to TRBJ1-1, with 8 positions matching TRBD1. The CDR3 has 15 residues. Germline-derived CDR1 and CDR2 are MNHNS and SASEGT. The J segment lost 2 bases and the V segment lost 5 bases, leaving 7 bases of the junction unmatched. CDR3 amino acids: CASSPQGAQNTEAFF. For the CDR3, the DNA is TGTGCCAGCAGTCCTCAGGGGGCGCAAAACACTGAAGCTTTCTTT.

This clone was detected a few times. The V gene is TRBV18, the J gene TRBJ2-7; 9 nucleotides align to TRBD1. Germline loops: CDR1 KGHSH, CDR2 LQKENI. CDR3 size: 15 residues. The trim removed 3 bases at V and 2 bases at J, leaving 5 bases unmatched. The chain's CDR3 is CASSPDRGLTYEQYF. CDR3 DNA sequence: TGTGCCAGCTCACCGGACAGGGGCTTAACCTACGAGCAGTACTTC.

The chain couples TRBV5-1 to TRBJ2-5, with 8 bases that match TRBD1. Trimming removed 4 bases from V and 2 bases from J; junction bases left unmatched: 7. The V gene's germline CDR1 is SGHRS and CDR2 YFSETQ. CDR3 size: 15 residues. The CDR3 region is CASSLGTGRQETQYF. CDR3 nucleotide sequence: TGCGCCAGCAGCCTTGGGACAGGCCGACAAGAGACCCAGTACTTC. Complete variable domain (other parts from reference TRBV5-1 and TRBJ2-5): KAGVTQTPRYLIKTRGQQVTLSCSPISGHRSVSWYQQTPGQGLQFLFEYFSETQRNKGNFPGRFSGRQFSNSRSEMNVSTLELGDSALYLCASSLGTGRQETQYFGPGTRLLVL.

The chain links TRBV29-1 to TRBJ2-7; D not resolved. The CDR3 spans 12 residues. Trimming cost V 0 bases and J 6 bases, with 9 bases left between them. The V gene's germline CDR1 is SQVTM and CDR2 ANQGSEA. The CDR3: CSVEDLRREQYF. The CDR3 coding sequence is TGCAGCGTTGAAGATCTGAGGCGCGAGCAGTACTTC.

For the CDR3, the DNA is TGCGCCAGCAGCTTGGAGGGCAGGGGGAGCACAGATACGCAGTATTTT. Translating it yields CASSLEGRGSTDTQYF. The chain has TRBV5-1 and TRBJ2-3, with TRBD1 matching 7 bases. After removal of 0 bases from V and 0 bases from J, the junction contained 4 bases not matched to a gene. The CDR3 has 16 residues. The germline CDR1 and CDR2 sequences are SGHRS and YFSETQ.

The chain couples TRBV6-4 to TRBJ2-3; 9 positions match TRBD2. Germline CDR1 is MRHNA and CDR2 is SNTAGT. Germline trimming cut 6 bases from V and 2 bases from J; bases unmatched to any gene: 6. The CDR3 spans 15 residues. CDR3 in amino acids: CASRATSGYTDTQYF. The CDR3 region has the DNA TGTGCCAGCAGGGCTACTAGCGGGTACACAGATACGCAGTATTTT.

As to this clone: Other nucleotide sequences from this sample produce the same CDR3. The chain has TRBV5-1 and TRBJ2-7; 9 nucleotides agree with TRBD1. The CDR3 covers 14 residues. The germline V gene encodes CDR1 SGHRS and CDR2 YFSETQ. The junction had 2 bases not matched to a gene; V was cut back by 4 bases and J by 0 bases. DNA of the CDR3: TGCGCCAGCAGCCTGGGACAGGGCTCCTACGAGCAGTACTTC. It specifies CASSLGQGSYEQYF.

V gene TRBV2 combines with J gene TRBJ2-5, with D maybe TRBD1 (5 bases). Germline V gene sequence: CDR1 SNHLY, CDR2 FYNNEI. Trimming removed 3 bases at V and 5 bases at J, with 13 bases between. CDR3 length: 14 residues. The CDR3 sequence is CASSDRVSPETQYF. CDR3 DNA: TGTGCCAGCAGTGACAGGGTATCCCCCGAGACCCAGTACTTC.

The CDR3 protein is CASSPYSGREQYF. DNA for the CDR3: TGTGCCAGCAGCCCCTATAGCGGGCGCGAGCAGTACTTC. This sequence joins TRBV4-2 and TRBJ2-5; 7 bases are shared with TRBD2. The J call may not be correct, given that the DNA end is closer to TRBJ2-7. This CDR3 is built from 13 residues. Germline CDR1 reads LGHNA; CDR2 reads YNFKEQ.

The chain combines TRBV7-9 with TRBJ1-1, with D unclear. V was clipped by 6 bases and J by 7 bases, with 9 bases between them. CDR1 SEHNR and CDR2 FQNEAQ come from the germline V gene (reference sequence). The CDR3 contains 11 residues. The CDR3 spells CASSFQHEAFF. The CDR3 bases are TGTGCCAGCAGTTTCCAACATGAAGCTTTCTTT. The full variable domain, rest sourced from reference TRBV7-9 and TRBJ1-1, is DTGVSQNPRHKITKRGQNVTFRCDPISEHNRLYWYRQTLGQGPEFLTYFQNEAQLEKSRLLSDRFSAERPKGSFSTLEIQRTEQGDSAMYLCASSFQHEAFFGQGTRLTVV.

This chain links TRBV7-3 with TRBJ1-1; the D gene is possibly TRBD1 (5 bases). The CDR3 loop spans 13 amino acids. Germline assignment: CDR1 SGHTA and CDR2 FQGTGA. The V and J ends lost 2 bases and 2 bases respectively, with 6 bases between them. CDR3 nucleotide sequence: TGTGCCAGCAGCTTAGACAGCAACACTGAAGCTTTCTTT. It is translated as CASSLDSNTEAFF.

This clone came up a few times. The chain joins TRBV7-9 to TRBJ1-1, with D possibly TRBD1 on 6 matching bases. Germline assignment: CDR1 SEHNR and CDR2 FQNEAQ (reference sequence). Trimming took 1 base from V and 3 from J, leaving 12 bases between them. The CDR3 is 15 amino acids. The CDR3 sequence: CASSLVGRGDTEAFF. For the CDR3, the DNA is TGTGCCAGCAGCTTAGTGGGCAGGGGAGACACTGAAGCTTTCTTT.

CDR3 loop: CASSYRASGGNTEAFF. The DNA for the CDR3 is TGTGCCAGCAGTTACAGGGCAAGCGGCGGGAACACTGAAGCTTTCTTT. The genes are TRBV6-5 and TRBJ1-1; D not resolved. Trimming took 2 bases from V and 1 from J, leaving 14 bases between them. The CDR3 is 16 amino acids. CDR1 and CDR2 (germline): MNHEY, SVGAGI.